These T cell receptor beta chains were read from a single sample in a study of blood T cell dynamics during melanoma immunotherapy. Profiling relied on immunoSEQ multiplex PCR, and the TCRdb table lists in-frame clones only, not all of them. The sample yields around 14,000 clones, around 85% seen once. Source: blood, taken from a patient treated with checkpoint blockade. These receptors came from a human donor with melanoma. Each CDR3 is given with its conserved first and last residue. D genes are given only for firm matches.

length	D	V	J	CDR3
18	TRBD2	TRBV5-1	TRBJ2-3	CASSETSGGAGGPDTQYF
16	TRBD1	TRBV28	TRBJ1-4	CASSSTPTGGNEKLFF
15	TRBD1	TRBV5-1	TRBJ1-1	CASSLNQGAYTEAFF
14	NA	TRBV5-4	TRBJ2-7	CASSLVGGKYEQYF
15	TRBD1	TRBV28	TRBJ2-7	CASSFSGTGRYEQYF
15	TRBD1	TRBV7-9	TRBJ2-1	CASSPRDRDYNEQFF
16	TRBD2	TRBV7-8	TRBJ2-3	CASSFTGTRATDTQYF
13	NA	TRBV6-5	TRBJ2-1	CASSLPPHREQFF
15	NA	TRBV4-2	TRBJ2-1	CASSPHRGEYNEQFF
13	NA	TRBV5-1	TRBJ2-3	CASSLGTEDTQYF
18	TRBD2	TRBV29-1	TRBJ2-5	CSVAGGLAGGHQLETQYF
14	NA	TRBV5-1	TRBJ1-4	CASSLSARNEKLFF
16	TRBD1	TRBV7-9	TRBJ2-3	CASSLGWTGDTDTQYF
15	TRBD2	TRBV5-6	TRBJ2-7	CASSLGSGRQYEQYF
14	NA	TRBV5-1	TRBJ2-3	CASSLAVSTDTQYF
15	NA	TRBV5-1	TRBJ2-5	CASSPVGGALETQYF
14	TRBD1	TRBV6-4	TRBJ1-2	CASSDELQGGGYTF
17	TRBD2	TRBV5-6	TRBJ2-2	CASSAPPGLPNTGELFF
13	NA	TRBV9	TRBJ2-7	CASSRGDIHEQYF
11	NA	TRBV6-4	TRBJ1-1	CASPGDTEAFF
13	TRBD1	TRBV2	TRBJ1-6	CASDGQEHSPLHF
17	NA	TRBV6-1	TRBJ2-7	CASSANSGGRWRDEQYF
15	NA	TRBV30	TRBJ2-3	CAWSALYRLEDTQYF
16	TRBD2	TRBV5-1	TRBJ2-3	CASSLASGGTRDTQYF
13	NA	TRBV7-2	TRBJ1-1	CASSLGVSTEAFF
15	NA	TRBV28	TRBJ1-5	CASSLPGVREQPQHF
13	NA	TRBV19	TRBJ1-1	CASSIRGPGEAFF
15	TRBD2	TRBV5-4	TRBJ2-3	CASSPRLADTDTQYF
14	NA	TRBV14	TRBJ2-7	CASSQRRGSYEQYF
14	NA	TRBV18	TRBJ1-5	CASSPTGNAQPQHF
14	TRBD1	TRBV4-1	TRBJ2-1	CASSRTGAYNEQFF
12	NA	TRBV2	TRBJ1-2	CASSESAYGYTF
12	NA	TRBV6-5	TRBJ2-2	CASSKNTGELFF
11	NA	TRBV7-9	TRBJ1-2	CASSQMGQLTF
11	NA	TRBV28	TRBJ2-5	CASSLRGGHYF
17	NA	TRBV7-9	TRBJ2-1	CASSQPQRAATNNEQFF
16	TRBD2	TRBV5-1	TRBJ2-1	CASSSMLAGGYNEQFF
15	TRBD2	TRBV9	TRBJ2-5	CASSVGGGAGETQYF
15	TRBD2	TRBV28	TRBJ2-5	CASSPPLADQETQYF
15	TRBD2	TRBV29-1	TRBJ2-5	CSVRTSGGARETQYF
15	TRBD2	TRBV2	TRBJ2-1	CASNSGTSTYNEQFF
18	TRBD2	TRBV28	TRBJ2-5	CASSPRVSGGTGGETQYF
15	TRBD1	TRBV2	TRBJ2-7	CASSEQGTFNYEQYF
15	NA	TRBV18	TRBJ1-1	CASSEMEGGITEAFF
16	NA	TRBV6-5	TRBJ2-5	CASSYGVREIGETQYF
15	TRBD1	TRBV19	TRBJ2-7	CASSISRTGTYEQYF
15	TRBD2	TRBV2	TRBJ2-1	CASIRTSGGGYEQFF
15	TRBD1	TRBV6-4	TRBJ2-7	CASSYLGQGAYEQYF
14	TRBD2	TRBV7-9	TRBJ2-1	CASSSGGPGNEQFF
16	NA	TRBV7-9	TRBJ1-2	CASSSDRQGVDYGYTF
16	NA	TRBV5-1	TRBJ2-5	CASSLLSGLMKETQYF
16	NA	TRBV7-9	TRBJ2-4	CASSLSWGQAKNIQYF
15	TRBD2	TRBV7-9	TRBJ2-7	CASSLGTSLRYEQYF
13	NA	TRBV5-1	TRBJ2-7	CASSKTDSYEQYF
15	NA	TRBV19	TRBJ2-5	CASSVSGTAVETQYF
12	TRBD1	TRBV7-2	TRBJ2-5	CAWGQGQETQYF